This T cell receptor (beta chain) was recovered during a study of blood T cell repertoires in COVID-19. The repertoire was sequenced with immunoSEQ multiplex PCR; TCRdb's copy has only in-frame clones and lacks some. The sample has tens of thousands of clones, 84% seen once. This CDR3 contains 15 residues. The V gene's germline CDR1 is SGHRS and CDR2 YFSETQ. V was clipped by 3 bases and J by 2 bases, with 13 bases between them. The chain employs TRBV5-1 and TRBJ2-3; D may be TRBD2 (5 bases). The specimen was peripheral blood. The clonotype comes from a human donor in a cohort sampled during active COVID-19. The DNA for the CDR3 is TGCGCCAGCAGCTCGCGTCCGAGGGCCACAGATACGCAGTATTTT. Its translation: CASSSRPRATDTQYF.